This T cell receptor (beta chain) was sequenced during a study of T cell responses to AZD1222 COVID-19 vaccine. General study findings and limits: Only after the peak T cell response were repertoires sampled. Baseline antibody screening turned up just a handful of seropositive AZD1222 recipients.

As concerns this clone: Its specificity is unknown.

Using immunoSEQ multiplex PCR, the repertoire was profiled, and TCRdb retains in-frame clones only, with some absent. The sample lists more than 150,000 clones; about 93% were seen once. The germline CDR1 and CDR2 sequences are SEHNR and FQNEAQ (reference sequence). Trimming cost V 5 bases and J 2 bases, with 17 bases left between them. The CDR3 is 16 amino acids. Analysis merged second doses at about 4 or about 12 weeks. The input for sequencing was peripheral blood, taken 28 days after the second AZD1222 dose. This chain uses TRBV7-9 with TRBJ2-3; D is unresolved. The TCR was taken from an adult who received the AZD1222 COVID-19 vaccine. The CDR3 nucleotides read TGTGCCAGCAGCCCCCGCTCCGGGCCCGACACAGATACGCAGTATTTT. Protein: CASSPRSGPDTDTQYF. The full variable domain, rest sourced from reference TRBV7-9 and TRBJ2-3, is DTGVSQNPRHKITKRGQNVTFRCDPISEHNRLYWYRQTLGQGPEFLTYFQNEAQLEKSRLLSDRFSAERPKGSFSTLEIQRTEQGDSAMYLCASSPRSGPDTDTQYFGPGTRLTVL.